The 29 T cell receptor beta chains given below trace back to one sample, sequenced in a study of T cell responses to AZD1222 COVID-19 vaccine. Libraries were prepared by immunoSEQ multiplex PCR; TCRdb keeps only in-frame clonotypes and omits some of them. The sample has 70,000 to 95,000 clones; under 95% are singletons. Sequenced material: peripheral blood, taken on day 0 of AZD1222 vaccination. These receptors all come from an adult in good health.

The genes are TRBV11-3 and TRBJ2-2; D is possibly TRBD1 (5 bases). Germline assignment: CDR1 SGHNT and CDR2 YENEEA. There are 14 residues in the CDR3. The germline V and J ends were trimmed by 2 bases and 4 bases, with 8 bases remaining between them. The CDR3 nucleotides read TGTGCCAGCAGCTTAAGGGGAAGCACCGGGGAGCTGTTTTTT. It yields the protein CASSLRGSTGELFF.

The rearrangement joins TRBV11-1 to TRBJ1-2; unclear D gene. V was shortened by 2 bases and J by 2 bases, with 6 bases between the two germline ends. CDR3 length: 13 amino acids. Germline CDR1 reads SGHAT; CDR2 reads FQDESV (reference sequence). The CDR3, as DNA: TGTGCCAGCAGCTTACTGTTAAACTATGGCTACACCTTC. Residues: CASSLLLNYGYTF.

This clone was seen just once. The V call is TRBV5-1, the J call TRBJ2-7; D might be TRBD1 (6 bases). Per germline, CDR1 SGHRS and CDR2 YFSETQ. The CDR3 consists of 15 residues. V dropped 6 bases and J dropped 6 bases, with 22 bases sitting between them. The CDR3 DNA reads TGCGCCAGCAACCGTGACAGGCGATCAGGATCCGAGCAGTACTTC. Amino acid sequence: CASNRDRRSGSEQYF.

The count of this clone is one. The chain links TRBV6-6 to TRBJ1-6; D is unresolved. Looked up from germline, CDR1 is MNHNY and CDR2 is SVGAGI (reference sequence). The CDR3 consists of 12 residues. Trimming took 2 bases from V and 6 from J, leaving 2 bases between them. The CDR3 sequence is CASSYPNSPLHF. The CDR3 nucleotides are TGTGCCAGCAGTTACCCTAATTCACCCCTCCACTTT.

The chain links TRBV27 to TRBJ1-1; D remains ambiguous. In germline, CDR1 is MNHEY, CDR2 SMNVEV (reference sequence). Deletions cut 6 bases from V and 0 bases from J, with 8 bases between. This CDR3 is 13 amino acids long. The CDR3 protein is CASRYSLNTEAFF. CDR3 sequence (DNA): TGTGCCAGCAGGTACTCCCTGAACACTGAAGCTTTCTTT.

The V call is TRBV30, the J call TRBJ2-7; D is unclear. V was cut by 5 bases and J by 0 bases, with 8 bases left in between. In germline, CDR1 is GTSNPN, CDR2 SVGIG (reference sequence). The CDR3 spans 12 residues. This CDR3 reads CAWAGSSYEQYF. The CDR3 DNA reads as TGTGCCTGGGCAGGTAGCTCCTACGAGCAGTACTTC.

V and J are TRBV10-3 and TRBJ2-7; 9 nucleotides match TRBD1. Trimming removed 6 bases from V and 6 bases from J; junction bases left unmatched: 3. Germline CDR1 is ENHRY and CDR2 is SYGVKD. The CDR3 has 12 residues. This CDR3 reads CAISGQGPEQYF. In DNA, the CDR3 is TGTGCCATCAGCGGACAGGGGCCCGAGCAGTACTTC.

The rearrangement links TRBV3-1 (or the pseudogene TRBV3-2) to TRBJ2-7, with 10 bases lining up with TRBD1. Germline V CDR1 and CDR2: LGHDT, YNNKEL (reference sequence). Unmatched junction bases numbered 6, after V lost 4 bases and J lost 3 bases. The CDR3 contains 15 residues. The CDR3 reads CASSPPGQGNYEQYF. The CDR3 DNA is TGTGCCAGCAGCCCGCCGGGACAGGGGAACTACGAGCAGTACTTC.

The chain joins TRBV7-3 to TRBJ2-3; possible D gene TRBD2, 5 bases. The germline V gene has CDR1 SGHTA and CDR2 FQGTGA. Trimming removed 3 bases from V and 0 bases from J, with 7 bases in between. The CDR3 has 14 amino acids. CDR3 DNA sequence: TGTGCCAGCAGCTTCGAGGGCAGCACAGATACGCAGTATTTT. Amino acids: CASSFEGSTDTQYF.

The chain joins TRBV9 to TRBJ1-2; D might be TRBD1 (6 bases). CDR3 length: 15 residues. Germline V gene lookup returns CDR1 SGDLS and CDR2 YYNGEE. V gave up 6 bases and J gave up 7 bases, with 22 bases separating them. As DNA, the CDR3 is TGTGCCAGCAATAAGGCCGGGGGGCTAGAGGGTGGCTACACCTTC. The encoded protein is CASNKAGGLEGGYTF. Filled out from reference TRBV9 and TRBJ1-2, the complete variable domain reads DSGVTQTPKHLITATGQRVTLRCSPRSGDLSVYWYQQSLDQGLQFLIQYYNGEERAKGNILERFSAQQFPDLHSELNLSSLELGDSALYFCASNKAGGLEGGYTFGSGTRLTVV.

The chain carries TRBV12-5 and TRBJ1-1; TRBD1 might be the D (5 bases). The germline V and J ends were trimmed by 6 bases and 4 bases, with 27 bases remaining between them. The germline CDR1 and CDR2 sequences are LGHNT and FRNRAP. The CDR3 extends over 18 amino acids. The CDR3 bases are TGTGCTAGTGGAAATCTCGACAGTTTTAACGTGGCCGTCACTGAAGCTTTCTTT. Its protein product is CASGNLDSFNVAVTEAFF.

The chain has TRBV11-3 and TRBJ1-1; possibly TRBD1 for D (5 bases). Trimming removed 4 bases from V and 9 bases from J, with 15 bases in between. From germline, CDR1 is SGHNT and CDR2 YENEEA. This CDR3 contains 13 residues. In DNA, the CDR3 is TGTGCCAGCAGCTACGAAGGGACGGTGAAAGCTTTCTTT. This encodes CASSYEGTVKAFF.

V gene TRBV6-5 combines with J gene TRBJ2-1; D is ambiguous. The CDR3 spans 15 residues. V was cut by 0 bases and J by 6 bases, with 12 bases left in between. Germline CDR1 reads MNHEY; CDR2 reads SVGAGI. DNA of the CDR3: TGTGCCAGCAGTTACTCAGACACGGTCCGCAATGAGCAGTTCTTC. This sequence encodes CASSYSDTVRNEQFF.

V is TRBV9 and J is TRBJ2-1; 8 bases are a match to TRBD1. The CDR3 loop spans 16 amino acids. Germline V gene lookup returns CDR1 SGDLS and CDR2 YYNGEE. V lost 0 bases and J lost 4; bases outside the gene matches: 6. The CDR3 protein is CASSVESRGRYNEQFF. The CDR3 DNA reads TGTGCCAGCAGCGTAGAGTCCAGGGGGCGGTACAATGAGCAGTTCTTC.

The chain combines TRBV5-1 with TRBJ2-2; D remains ambiguous. Trimming took off 0 bases at V and 1 base at J, with 4 bases between the two ends. In germline, CDR1 is SGHRS, CDR2 YFSETQ. The CDR3 runs to 14 residues. For the CDR3, the DNA is TGCGCCAGCAGCTTGGATCGGAACACCGGGGAGCTGTTTTTT. It translates to CASSLDRNTGELFF.

The genes are TRBV9 and TRBJ2-7; D gene ambiguous. CDR3 length: 11 residues. Germline CDR1 reads SGDLS; CDR2 reads YYNGEE. Trimming cost V 7 bases and J 7 bases, with 12 bases left between them. The CDR3 DNA is TGTGCCAGCGGGGTCGAGAGTGAGCAGTACTTC. Translation gives CASGVESEQYF.

This chain uses TRBV7-3 with TRBJ2-5, with TRBD2 as a possible D gene (6 bases). CDR3 length: 13 residues. Deletions cut 5 bases from V and 11 bases from J, with 18 bases between. Germline CDR1 reads SGHTA; CDR2 reads FQGTGA. CDR3 protein: CASSPTPGDAQYF. Written as DNA, the CDR3 is TGTGCCAGCAGCCCAACCCCGGGGGACGCTCAGTACTTC.

This clone was seen only once. This chain connects TRBV11-3 to TRBJ2-7; a weak D match, TRBD2 (5 bases). The length of the CDR3 is 15 residues. Per the germline V gene, CDR1 is SGHNT and CDR2 is YENEEA. V was trimmed by 1 base and J by 4 bases, leaving 14 bases between them. CDR3 in amino acids: CASSLGLAISYEQYF. The CDR3 coding sequence is TGTGCCAGCAGCTTAGGTCTAGCAATTTCGTACGAGCAGTACTTC.

This clone has a handful of counts. The V call is TRBV7-8, the J call TRBJ1-5; no clear D. The CDR3 runs to 13 residues. Germline CDR1 and CDR2: SGHVS and FQNEAQ. V shed 5 bases and J shed 8 bases, with 13 bases lying between them. CDR3 sequence (DNA): TGTGCCAGCAGCCCGGACGTTGTAAAGCCCCAGCATTTT. Translated: CASSPDVVKPQHF.

The CDR3, as DNA: TGTGCCAGCAGCTTAAGTCTAGCCGCTACTGAGCAGTTCTTC. This codes for CASSLSLAATEQFF. The chain combines TRBV7-3 with TRBJ2-1, with D perhaps matching TRBD2 (5 bases). Trimming removed 1 base at V and 9 bases at J, with 13 bases between. This CDR3 comprises 14 residues. CDR1 is SGHTA and CDR2 is FQGTGA in the germline V gene.

CDR3 sequence (DNA): TGTGCCACCAGTGCTGCCGATACGCAGTATTTT. Translated, it gives CATSAADTQYF. The rearrangement links TRBV24-1 to TRBJ2-3, with D unresolved. There are 11 residues in the CDR3. Per the germline V gene, CDR1 is KGHDR and CDR2 is SFDVKD. Trimming left V 5 bases short and J 6 bases short, with 5 bases between.

The chain uses TRBV6-2 or TRBV6-3 and TRBJ2-1, with 10 bases identical to TRBD2. The length of the CDR3 is 17 residues. The germline CDR1 and CDR2 sequences are MNHEY and SVGEGT. V lost 2 bases to trimming and J lost 6 bases; unmatched junction nucleotides: 10. The DNA of the CDR3 is TGTGCCAGCAGTTACGCAGTGAGCGGGAGGGTGGGCAATGAGCAGTTCTTC. Encoded protein: CASSYAVSGRVGNEQFF.

J is TRBJ2-7 and V is TRBV11-2; TRBD2 matches at 8 bases. The germline V gene has CDR1 SGHAT and CDR2 FQNNGV. V lost 2 bases, J lost 3 bases, and 3 bases stayed unmatched. The CDR3 contains 14 residues. The CDR3 DNA reads TGTGCCAGCAGCTTACCAGCGGGAGTCTACGAGCAGTACTTC. Its protein product is CASSLPAGVYEQYF.

This chain's CDR3 is CASRNREGWGGYTF. DNA of the CDR3: TGTGCCAGCAGAAACAGGGAAGGTTGGGGCGGCTACACCTTC. This chain links TRBV6-5 with TRBJ1-2; possible D gene TRBD1, 6 bases. This CDR3 spans 14 amino acids. Germline values: CDR1 MNHEY, CDR2 SVGAGI. V gave up 6 bases and J gave up 8 bases, with 19 bases separating them.

The V gene is TRBV24-1, the J gene TRBJ1-3, with D unresolved. The V gene's germline CDR1 is KGHDR and CDR2 SFDVKD. The CDR3 spans 14 residues. Deletions cut 3 bases from V and 0 bases from J, with 5 bases between. CDR3: CATSDTISGNTIYF. The CDR3 nucleotides read TGTGCCACCAGTGATACGATCTCTGGAAACACCATATATTTT.

The CDR3 protein is CASSLERRTEAFF. CDR3 nucleotides: TGTGCCAGCAGTTTAGAGCGTCGGACTGAAGCTTTCTTT. The V gene is TRBV12-3 or TRBV12-4, the J gene TRBJ1-1, with D uncertain. V was cut by 1 base and J by 5 bases, with 8 bases left in between. This CDR3 is 13 amino acids long.

The chain recombines TRBV19 with TRBJ1-6; D gene unclear. The V gene lost 3 bases and the J gene lost 0 bases, with 3 bases spanning the gap. Germline values: CDR1 LNHDA, CDR2 SQIVND (reference sequence). The CDR3 length is 14 residues. The CDR3 region has the DNA TGTGCCAGTAGTATGGGCTCCTATAATTCACCCCTCCACTTT. Translating it yields CASSMGSYNSPLHF.

The J gene is TRBJ2-7, the V gene TRBV7-2; 9 bases line up with TRBD2. CDR3 size: 17 residues. Germline V gives CDR1 SGHTA, CDR2 FQGNSA. The V and J ends lost 2 bases and 4 bases, in that order; junction bases with no gene match: 12. DNA for the CDR3: TGTGCCAGCAGCTTATACGAGGGGCTAGCGGGATTTTACGAGCAGTACTTC. It specifies CASSLYEGLAGFYEQYF.

This rearrangement joins TRBV11-2 to TRBJ1-5; D may be TRBD1 (5 bases). The germline V gene has CDR1 SGHAT and CDR2 FQNNGV. The CDR3 has 14 residues. V was shortened by 1 base and J by 6 bases, with 10 bases between the two germline ends. The CDR3 is CASSLGSGLQPQHF. The CDR3 DNA sequence: TGTGCCAGCAGCTTAGGATCAGGGCTTCAGCCCCAGCATTTT.